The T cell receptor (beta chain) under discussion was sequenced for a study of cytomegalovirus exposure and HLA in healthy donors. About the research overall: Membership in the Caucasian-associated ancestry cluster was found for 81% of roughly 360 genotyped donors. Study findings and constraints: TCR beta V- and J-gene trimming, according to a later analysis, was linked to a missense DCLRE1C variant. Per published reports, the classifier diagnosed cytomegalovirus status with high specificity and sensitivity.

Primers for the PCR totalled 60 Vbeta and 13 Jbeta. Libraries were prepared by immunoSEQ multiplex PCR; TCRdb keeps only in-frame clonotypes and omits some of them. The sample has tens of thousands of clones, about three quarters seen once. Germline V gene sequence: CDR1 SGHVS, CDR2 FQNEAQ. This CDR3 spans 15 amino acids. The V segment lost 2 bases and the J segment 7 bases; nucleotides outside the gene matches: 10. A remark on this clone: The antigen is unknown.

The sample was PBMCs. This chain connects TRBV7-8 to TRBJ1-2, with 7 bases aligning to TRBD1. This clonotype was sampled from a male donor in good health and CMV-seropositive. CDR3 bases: TGTGCCAGCAGCTTATCCCGGCAGGGGGGCCTTGGCTACACCTTC. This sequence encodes CASSLSRQGGLGYTF. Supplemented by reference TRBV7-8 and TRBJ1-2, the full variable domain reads GAGVSQSPRYKVAKRGQDVALRCDPISGHVSLFWYQQALGQGPEFLTYFQNEAQLDKSGLPSDRFFAERPEGSVSTLKIQRTQQEDSAVYLCASSLSRQGGLGYTFGSGTRLTVV.